This T cell receptor (beta chain) was sequenced during a study of blood T cell repertoires in COVID-19. Turning to the study itself: Acute-phase and convalescent COVID-19 samples originated in the United States, Italy and Spain. PBMCs, B-cell-depleted T cells, or T cells were the source of the cDNA or gDNA that made up the material.

In the original workflow: Estimation of nucleated cell counts relied on the amplification of reference gene primers. Assay used: immunoSEQ multiplex PCR; TCRdb lists only in-frame clones, some missing. V and J calls and clone size are as listed in that table; D and trimming were resolved from the DNA. Here the sample spans fewer than 200,000 clones, about 83% being singletons. The germline V gene encodes CDR1 LNHDA and CDR2 SQIVND (reference sequence). Trimming took off 4 bases at V and 1 base at J, with 20 bases between the two ends. This CDR3 region has 17 residues. Patients from Seattle were sampled longitudinally, starting during active infection.

The chain has TRBV19 and TRBJ2-7; TRBD2 is a possible D gene (6 bases). The sequence was obtained from a woman between 65 and 79 years old with COVID-19, enrolled during active disease. Material: peripheral blood. CDR3 loop: CASSTRPGLLISYEQYF. The CDR3, as DNA: TGTGCCAGTAGTACACGACCGGGACTCCTAATTTCCTACGAGCAGTACTTC.